This T cell receptor beta chain is drawn from a study of shared clonotypes between healthy human individuals. The overall study: Three CD4 naive, three CD4 memory, two CD8 naive and one CD8 memory plate were used per donor.

In the case of this clone: The antigen remains unidentified. Other DNA sequences within the sample encode an identical CDR3.

Per the study methods: Junction-only sequences without quality scores were provided by ImmunoSEQ, so filtering was different. The repertoire was sequenced with immunoSEQ multiplex PCR; TCRdb's copy has only in-frame clones and lacks some. For V, J and clone size, that table is used; D and trimming come from the DNA. The sample carries about 2.1 million clones, around 93% recorded once. Germline V gives CDR1 MDHEN, CDR2 SYDVKM. The V end was cut by 1 base, the J end by 4 bases, with 6 bases between. CDR3 length: 13 residues. Naivety among CD8 cells was defined by CD45RO negativity and positive CCR7 selection, thereby excluding terminally differentiated effector memory CD45RA+ cells. Each sample came from a Caucasian adult donor living in Nashville, Tennessee. Notes on the study in general: Sharing across four donors was highest in naive CD4 (roughly 5%) and lowest in memory CD8 (around 0.4%).

The chain uses TRBV28 and TRBJ2-3; D is uncertain. Sequenced input: naive CD8+ T cells from PBMCs. The origin of this receptor is a man between 18 and 35 years old in good health. Some clones in this sample may be carry-over from other donors' samples. The CDR3 protein is CASSLSGADTQYF. DNA for the CDR3: TGTGCCAGCAGTTTATCTGGGGCAGATACGCAGTATTTT.